This passage covers 15 T cell receptor beta chains from one sample sequenced in a study of response to subunit inactivated influenza vaccine (dated by TCRdb to the late 2010s). To prepare the library, RT-PCR was applied. Sequencing instrument: Illumina HiSeq 2500. The public reads were reprocessed in TCRdb via fastp at Q25 and MiXCR, keeping in-frame beta chains. Duplicate CDR3 protein sequences are folded into a single record with the most common DNA and genes. The sample profile shows approximately 500,000 distinct CDR3 sequences; under 30% of them were found once. Of the sample, around 2.8% falls within the top ten clones. These sequences were also reported in another study, on T cells expressing NK-cell markers. Drawing on the second study: The TCR beta cDNA libraries were made using 5'RACE template switching, a step that added both a universal primer site and unique molecular identifiers.

The sequenced sample was CD4+ T cells sorted from PBMCs, obtained 11 to 12 days after vaccination. All receptors come from a man aged 45 to 65 who received an inactivated influenza vaccine. Donor details come from another sample of the same person, matched by shared clones.

The sample holds a few counts of this clonotype. The chain carries TRBV7-2 and TRBJ2-3; D might be TRBD1 (5 bases). Germline CDR1 is SGHTA and CDR2 is FQGNSA. The CDR3 contains 16 residues. Trimming pared 0 bases from V and 7 bases from J, leaving 17 bases between. CDR3 loop: CASSLAQGGGLNTQYF. In DNA form, the CDR3 reads TGTGCCAGCAGCTTAGCGCAGGGCGGCGGCCTGAATACGCAGTATTTT.

The chain employs TRBV27 and TRBJ2-1; D tentatively reads TRBD1 or TRBD2 (5 bases each). The V gene lost 3 bases and the J gene lost 6 bases, with 12 bases spanning the gap. The CDR3 runs 14 residues. Germline lookup yields CDR1 MNHEY and CDR2 SMNVEV (reference sequence). CDR3 in amino acids: CASSFGTAANEQFF. The CDR3 DNA follows: TGTGCCAGCAGTTTCGGGACCGCAGCCAATGAGCAGTTCTTC.

The chain has TRBV7-2 and TRBJ2-3; TRBD2 agrees at 13 bases. Germline-derived CDR1 and CDR2 are SGHTA and FQGNSA. V trimming: 5 bases; J trimming: 14 bases; junction bases outside the gene matches: 13. The CDR3 is 15 residues long. CDR3 amino acids: CASSPRGTSGTTLYF. The CDR3 DNA follows: TGTGCCAGCAGCCCCCGGGGGACTAGCGGGACTACACTGTATTTT.

This clonotype appeared a few times. The V and J genes are TRBV29-1 and TRBJ2-7; 8 nucleotides line up with TRBD1. The CDR3 extends over 14 amino acids. Germline lookup yields CDR1 SQVTM and CDR2 ANQGSEA. Trimming removed 4 bases from V and 5 bases from J; junction bases left unmatched: 10. The CDR3 protein is CSVARTGPKDEQYF. In DNA form, the CDR3 reads TGCAGCGTTGCAAGGACAGGGCCTAAGGACGAGCAGTACTTC.

In its sample, this clonotype was seen once. V and J are TRBV7-2 and TRBJ2-5; D is possibly TRBD1 (7 bases). There are 15 residues in the CDR3. Germline values: CDR1 SGHTA, CDR2 FQGNSA. V lost 3 bases and J 4 bases, leaving 15 bases between the germline ends. CDR3 nucleotides: TGTGCCAGCAGCTTCGTGGAGGGGGCGGGAGAGACCCAGTACTTC. Amino acids: CASSFVEGAGETQYF. Together with reference TRBV7-2 and TRBJ2-5, the CDR3 gives the full variable domain: GAGVSQSPSNKVTEKGKDVELRCDPISGHTALYWYRQSLGQGLEFLIYFQGNSAPDKSGLPSDRFSAERTGGSVSTLTIQRTQQEDSAVYLCASSFVEGAGETQYFGPGTRLLVL.

This clonotype came up a few times. J is TRBJ2-7 and V is TRBV4-2; a weak D match, TRBD1 (7 bases). The CDR3 has 13 amino acids. Germline V lookup: CDR1 LGHNA, CDR2 YNFKEQ. Trimming pared 0 bases from V and 6 bases from J, leaving 9 bases between. This chain's CDR3 is CASSQDQGGEQYF. CDR3 DNA: TGTGCCAGCAGCCAAGATCAGGGGGGCGAGCAGTACTTC.

In its sample, this clonotype was seen a few times. The V gene is TRBV12-3 or TRBV12-4, the J gene TRBJ2-7; 9 bases align to TRBD2. J gave up 4 bases and V 6 bases, and 7 bases lay outside the gene matches. The CDR3 has 14 residues. CDR3 sequence: CASSPGLAPYEQYF. The CDR3 bases are TGTGCCAGCAGCCCGGGACTAGCTCCTTACGAGCAGTACTTC.

This clonotype was seen ten or more times. J is TRBJ1-5 and V is TRBV20-1; TRBD1 aligns across 7 bases. CDR1 is DFQATT, CDR2 SNEGSKA, per germline (reference sequence). The length of the CDR3 is 13 residues. V trimming: 4 bases; J trimming: 3 bases; junction bases outside the gene matches: 3. The CDR3, as DNA: TGCAGTGCTACCGGGACAGTCAATCAGCCCCAGCATTTT. Its translation: CSATGTVNQPQHF.

This clonotype has just a few counts. This chain links TRBV14 with TRBJ1-6; D unresolved. There are 13 residues in the CDR3. Per germline, CDR1 SGHDN and CDR2 FVKESK. Between the trimmed V and J ends, which lost 1 base and 6 bases, there was a span of 4 bases. Written as DNA, the CDR3 is TGTGCCAGCAGCCAAGTAGCTAATTCACCCCTCCACTTT. Its translation is CASSQVANSPLHF.

This clonotype showed up just a few times. V usage is TRBV28 and J usage is TRBJ2-7; TRBD2 might be the D (5 bases). Germline CDR1 reads MDHEN; CDR2 reads SYDVKM. V lost 4 bases and J 4 bases, leaving 20 bases between the germline ends. The CDR3 consists of 16 residues. In nucleotides, the CDR3 is TGTGCCAGCAGTTCTCAGCGGACTTTAGGGTCGTACGAGCAGTACTTC. As protein: CASSSQRTLGSYEQYF.

This clonotype was seen a handful of times. This rearrangement joins TRBV6-6 to TRBJ1-1, with D hard to call. This CDR3 spans 12 amino acids. The V and J ends lost 8 bases and 7 bases respectively, with 14 bases between them. CDR1 MNHNY and CDR2 SVGAGI come from the germline V gene (reference sequence). In nucleotides, the CDR3 is TGTGCCAGCTCGCCACGGCCCATTGAAGCTTTCTTT. Translation: CASSPRPIEAFF.

The chain has TRBV21-1 and TRBJ2-5; the listed D gene, TRBD1, was not tested against the DNA. TRBV21-1 is listed as a pseudogene. This CDR3 contains 13 residues. The CDR3 is CASSKGGVETQYF. Written as DNA, the CDR3 is TGTGCCAGCAGCAAAGGAGGGGTAGAGACCCAGTACTTC.

In this sample, this clonotype turned up a few times. The V and J genes are TRBV30 and TRBJ2-1, with D maybe TRBD2 (6 bases). V lost 3 bases and J lost 3, with 15 bases in between. CDR1 is GTSNPN and CDR2 is SVGIG in the germline V gene (reference sequence). The CDR3 is made up of 15 amino acids. In DNA form, the CDR3 reads TGTGCCTGGAGATCAGCGGGCGCCCGCTACAATGAGCAGTTCTTC. Its protein product is CAWRSAGARYNEQFF.

The DNA of the CDR3 is TGTGCCACCAGTGACTCGGGGCGGAGCACAGATACGCAGTATTTT. Its translation is CATSDSGRSTDTQYF. This chain connects TRBV24-1 to TRBJ2-3, with D perhaps being TRBD1 or TRBD2 (5 bases each). V shed 4 bases and J shed 0 bases, with 10 bases lying between them. Germline values: CDR1 KGHDR, CDR2 SFDVKD. This CDR3 is built from 15 residues.

The table lists this clonotype with a count of one. The rearrangement joins TRBV7-2 to TRBJ2-1, with TRBD2 as a possible D gene (6 bases). Germline CDR1 and CDR2: SGHTA and FQGNSA. V lost 3 bases, J lost 7 bases, and 16 bases lay in between. The CDR3 has 15 amino acids. CDR3 amino acids: CASSFITSKRNEQFF. For the CDR3, the DNA is TGTGCCAGCAGCTTTATAACTAGCAAAAGAAATGAGCAGTTCTTC.